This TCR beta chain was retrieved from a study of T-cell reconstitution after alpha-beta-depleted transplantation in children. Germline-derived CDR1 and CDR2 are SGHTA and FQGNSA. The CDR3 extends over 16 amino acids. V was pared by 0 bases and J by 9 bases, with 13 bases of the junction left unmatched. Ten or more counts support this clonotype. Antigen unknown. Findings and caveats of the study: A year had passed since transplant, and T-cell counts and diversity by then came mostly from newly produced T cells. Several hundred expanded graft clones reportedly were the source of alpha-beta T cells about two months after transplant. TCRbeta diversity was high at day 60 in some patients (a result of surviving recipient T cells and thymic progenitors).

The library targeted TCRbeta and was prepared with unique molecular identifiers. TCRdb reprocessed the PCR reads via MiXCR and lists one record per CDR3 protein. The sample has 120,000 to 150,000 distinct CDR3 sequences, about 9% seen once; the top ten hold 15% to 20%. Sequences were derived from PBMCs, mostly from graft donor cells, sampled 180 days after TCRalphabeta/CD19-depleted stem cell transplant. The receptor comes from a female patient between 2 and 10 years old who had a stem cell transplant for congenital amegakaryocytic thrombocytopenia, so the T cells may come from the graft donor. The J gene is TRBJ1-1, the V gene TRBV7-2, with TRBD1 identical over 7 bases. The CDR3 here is CASSLASSTGRRKAFF. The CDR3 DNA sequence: TGTGCCAGCAGCTTAGCGTCCTCGACAGGGAGGAGGAAAGCTTTCTTT.